Listed here are 9 T cell receptor beta chains from one sample, sequenced in a study of tumor-infiltrating lymphocytes in primary liver carcinoma. Unsorted whole blood yielded blood RNA, and germline DNA was extracted as well. TCR beta cDNA came from approximately 490 ng total RNA, primed with a constant-region primer. Researchers made the TCR beta libraries by running three nested multiplex PCR rounds with slightly modified ARM-PCR. Forward primers for TRBV1-TRBV30 and a C-beta reverse primer served the first two PCR rounds, at about 9 cycles each. A single record per CDR3 protein comes from TCRdb applying MiXCR to the multiplex PCR reads. Of 330,000 or so distinct CDR3 sequences detected, about two thirds appear once; the ten largest clones hold about 6.5%. The sample comprised peripheral blood. Every receptor here comes from a middle-aged man with primary liver carcinoma and hepatitis B virus infection.

In its sample, this clonotype was seen a few times. The J gene is TRBJ2-1, the V gene TRBV6-5; D possibly corresponds to TRBD2 (6 bases). Germline V gives CDR1 MNHEY, CDR2 SVGAGI. The ends were cut back, 0 bases at V and 8 bases at J, with 11 bases in the middle. This CDR3 contains 14 residues. The CDR3 sequence: CASSYSDYTDEQFF. CDR3 DNA sequence: TGTGCCAGCAGTTACTCGGACTACACTGATGAGCAGTTCTTC.

The chain has TRBV28 and TRBJ1-5; TRBD1 might be the D (5 bases). Trimming took off 3 bases at V and 7 bases at J, with 13 bases between the two ends. The CDR3 loop spans 14 amino acids. The germline gives CDR1 MDHEN, CDR2 SYDVKM. The CDR3 bases are TGTGCCAGCAGTTTCAGTGGGGCGGTGCAGCCCCAGCATTTT. Its protein product is CASSFSGAVQPQHF.

To note about this clonotype: Mismatch with germline at one junction end may stem from a read error. The chain combines TRBV11-3 with TRBJ2-3; 7 bases line up with TRBD1. CDR1 is SGHNT, CDR2 YENEEA, per germline. This CDR3 has 12 amino acids. The CDR3 region is CASSSGQSKQHF. The CDR3 nucleotides read TGTGCCAGCAGCTCGGGACAGTCGAAGCAACATTTT.

A word on this clonotype: This may be a read error: a much more frequent sequence differs by one nucleotide. The CDR3 DNA is TGCGCCAGCAGCCCCCAAGGCGAAAACTATGGCTACACCTTC. Encoded protein: CASSPQGENYGYTF. The gene calls are TRBV5-1 and TRBJ1-2; D gene uncertain. V shed 4 bases and J shed 2 bases, with 12 bases lying between them. CDR3 length: 14 amino acids. The germline V gene encodes CDR1 SGHRS and CDR2 YFSETQ.

This chain uses TRBV5-1 with TRBJ2-6; D ambiguous. The CDR3 covers 15 residues. The V end was cut by 5 bases, the J end by 0 bases, with 9 bases between. Germline V gene lookup returns CDR1 SGHRS and CDR2 YFSETQ. CDR3 loop: CASRFYSSGANVLTF. The CDR3 nucleotides read TGCGCCAGCAGATTCTACAGCTCTGGGGCCAACGTCCTGACTTTC.

As to this clonotype: A read error may account for a junction end that differs from germline. The CDR3 loop reads CASGSRASSGELLF. The CDR3 DNA sequence: TGTGCCAGCGGCTCGAGGGCTAGCAGTGGGGAGCTGCTTTTT. The V call is TRBV11-2, the J call TRBJ2-2; D is possibly TRBD2 (5 bases). The length of the CDR3 is 14 residues. The germline gives CDR1 SGHAT, CDR2 FQNNGV.

About this clonotype: At one end, the junction sequence differs from germline, possibly due to a read error. V gene TRBV12-3 or TRBV12-4 combines with J gene TRBJ1-3; D unresolved. The length of the CDR3 is 13 residues. CDR3 sequence (DNA): TGTGTCAGCAGTTCGTTGGTGGGGAACACCATATATTTT. Its translation is CVSSSLVGNTIYF.

This clonotype was picked up many times. The rearrangement links TRBV4-1 to TRBJ2-3; maybe TRBD1 (6 bases). Germline loops: CDR1 MGHRA, CDR2 YSYEKL. This CDR3 comprises 14 residues. V lost 3 bases to trimming and J lost 5 bases, with 12 bases between them. CDR3: CASSQTDRGDTQYF. In DNA form, the CDR3 reads TGCGCCAGCAGCCAGACGGACAGAGGAGATACGCAGTATTTT.

Worth noting for this clonotype: The final CDR3 position lacks the conserved phenylalanine or tryptophan, pointing to a likely read error. CDR3 sequence: CASISLHYEQYL. CDR3 coding DNA: TGTGCCAGCATCTCCTTACATTACGAGCAGTACCTC. V and J are TRBV11-2 and TRBJ2-7, with unresolved D. Trimming took off 7 bases at V and 4 bases at J, with 11 bases between the two ends. The CDR3 has 12 amino acids. In germline, CDR1 is SGHAT, CDR2 FQNNGV.